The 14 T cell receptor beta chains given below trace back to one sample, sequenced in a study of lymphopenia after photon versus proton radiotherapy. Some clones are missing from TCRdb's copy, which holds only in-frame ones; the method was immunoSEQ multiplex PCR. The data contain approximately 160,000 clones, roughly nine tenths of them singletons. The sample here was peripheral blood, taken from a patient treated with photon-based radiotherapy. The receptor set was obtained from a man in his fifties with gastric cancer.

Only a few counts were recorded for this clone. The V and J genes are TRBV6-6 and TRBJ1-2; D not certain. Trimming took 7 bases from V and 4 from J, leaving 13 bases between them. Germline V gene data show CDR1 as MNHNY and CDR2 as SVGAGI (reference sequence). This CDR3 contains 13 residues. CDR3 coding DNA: TGTGCCAGCACCCGACCTGGAGGCTATGGCTACACCTTC. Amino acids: CASTRPGGYGYTF.

This CDR3 reads CASSLDIKPRGTEAFF. Written as DNA, the CDR3 is TGTGCCAGCAGTTTGGATATAAAACCTCGGGGCACTGAAGCTTTCTTT. J is TRBJ1-1 and V is TRBV28; D is unclear. Germline CDR1 reads MDHEN; CDR2 reads SYDVKM. Between the trimmed V and J ends, which lost 3 bases and 4 bases, there was a span of 18 bases. This CDR3 is built from 16 residues.

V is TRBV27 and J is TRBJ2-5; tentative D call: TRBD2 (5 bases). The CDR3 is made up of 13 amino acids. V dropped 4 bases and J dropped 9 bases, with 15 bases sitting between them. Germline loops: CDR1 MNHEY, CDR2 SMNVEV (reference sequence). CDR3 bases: TGTGCCAGCAGTTCCCTTGACCGCGGGTCCCAGTACTTC. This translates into CASSSLDRGSQYF.

CDR3 residues: CASSSGQLSNYGYTF. In nucleotides, the CDR3 is TGTGCCAGCAGTAGTGGCCAGCTTTCTAACTATGGCTACACCTTC. The V and J genes are TRBV7-9 and TRBJ1-2; D gene unclear. The CDR3 has 15 amino acids. Trimming took 6 bases from V and 0 from J, leaving 14 bases between them. CDR1 is SEHNR, CDR2 FQNEAQ, per germline (reference sequence).

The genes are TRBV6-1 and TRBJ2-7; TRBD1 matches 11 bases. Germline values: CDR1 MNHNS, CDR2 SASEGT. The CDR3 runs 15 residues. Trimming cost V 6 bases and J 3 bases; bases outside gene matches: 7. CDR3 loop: CASRPGQGGIYEQYF. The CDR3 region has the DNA TGTGCCAGCAGGCCGGGACAGGGGGGAATCTACGAGCAGTACTTC.

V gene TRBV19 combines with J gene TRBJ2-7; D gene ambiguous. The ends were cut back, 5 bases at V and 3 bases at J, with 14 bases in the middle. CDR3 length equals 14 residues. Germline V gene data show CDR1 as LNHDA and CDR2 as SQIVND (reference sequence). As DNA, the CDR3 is TGTGCCAGTAGTGTAAGGGCGCGAGGCTACGAGCAGTACTTC. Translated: CASSVRARGYEQYF.

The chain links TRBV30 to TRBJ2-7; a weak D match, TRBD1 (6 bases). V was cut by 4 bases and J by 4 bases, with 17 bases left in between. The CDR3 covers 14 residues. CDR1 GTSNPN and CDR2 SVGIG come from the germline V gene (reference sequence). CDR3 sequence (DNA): TGTGCCTGGACCCGAGGGGCAGGGGATTACGAGCAGTACTTC. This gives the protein CAWTRGAGDYEQYF.

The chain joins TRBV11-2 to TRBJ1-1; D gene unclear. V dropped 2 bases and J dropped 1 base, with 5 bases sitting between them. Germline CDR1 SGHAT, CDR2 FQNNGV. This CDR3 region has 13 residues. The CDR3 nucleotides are TGTGCCAGCAGCTTAAAGAGGAACACTGAAGCTTTCTTT. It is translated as CASSLKRNTEAFF.

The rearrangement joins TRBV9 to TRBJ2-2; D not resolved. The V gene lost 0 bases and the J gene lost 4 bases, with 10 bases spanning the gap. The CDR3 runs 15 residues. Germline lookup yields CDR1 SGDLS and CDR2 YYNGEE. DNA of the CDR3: TGTGCCAGCAGCGTAGCTTCCCCCCCCACCGGGGAGCTGTTTTTT. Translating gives CASSVASPPTGELFF.

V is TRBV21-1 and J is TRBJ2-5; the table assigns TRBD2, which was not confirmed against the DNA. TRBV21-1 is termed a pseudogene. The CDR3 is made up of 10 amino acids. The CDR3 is CASSPCAQYF. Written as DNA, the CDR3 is TGTGCCAGCAGCCCCTGCGCCCAGTACTTC.

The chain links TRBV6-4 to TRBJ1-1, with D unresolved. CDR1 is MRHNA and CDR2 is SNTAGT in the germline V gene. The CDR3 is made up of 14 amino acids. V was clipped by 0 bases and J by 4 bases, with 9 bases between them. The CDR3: CASSDSYSLTEAFF. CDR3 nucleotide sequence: TGTGCCAGCAGTGACTCGTACAGCCTCACTGAAGCTTTCTTT.

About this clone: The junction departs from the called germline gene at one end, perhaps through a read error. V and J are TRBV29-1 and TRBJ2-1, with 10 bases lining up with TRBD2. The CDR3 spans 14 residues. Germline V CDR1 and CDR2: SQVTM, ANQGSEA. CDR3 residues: CSAELAGLYNEQFF. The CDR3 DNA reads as TGCAGCGCTGAACTAGCGGGGCTCTACAATGAGCAGTTCTTC.

CDR3 DNA sequence: TGTGCCAGCGGGTCTGCCGGGGAGCTGTTTTTT. Protein sequence: CASGSAGELFF. The J gene is TRBJ2-2, the V gene TRBV9; no firm D call. The CDR3 is 11 residues long. The ends were cut back, 7 bases at V and 6 bases at J, with 7 bases in the middle. Germline CDR1 and CDR2: SGDLS and YYNGEE.

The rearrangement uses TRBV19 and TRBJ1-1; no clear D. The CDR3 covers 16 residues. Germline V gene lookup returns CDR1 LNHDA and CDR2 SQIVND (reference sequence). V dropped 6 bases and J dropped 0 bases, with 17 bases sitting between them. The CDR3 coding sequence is TGTGCCAGTAGGCAGGCCGCCGGAGGGATGAACACTGAAGCTTTCTTT. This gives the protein CASRQAAGGMNTEAFF.